The rows below give T cell receptor beta chains drawn from one sample of a study of cytomegalovirus exposure and HLA in healthy donors. Data came from immunoSEQ multiplex PCR; TCRdb stores just in-frame clones and leaves some out. The sample contains about 170,000 clones, around 76% of which appear only once. The sequenced material came from PBMCs. These receptors originate from a woman in her twenties or thirties in good health and CMV-seropositive. The CDR3 runs from the conserved cysteine through the conserved F or W. D genes are given only for firm matches. Some rows mark clone size as missing; the rest say once, few, many or name a class of expanded clone.

TRBJ2-5 TRBV27 TRBD2 . TGTGCCAGCAGTGTTAGCGGGGGGGTACAAGAGACCCAGTACTTC CASSVSGGVQETQYF
TRBJ1-6 TRBV7-9 . . TGTGCCAGCAGCTTCTTAGAATGGGGCTCACCCCTCCACTTT CASSFLEWGSPLHF
TRBJ1-1 TRBV4-3 . . TGCGCCAGCAGCCTGAGGACAGTGAACACTGAAGCTTTCTTT CASSLRTVNTEAFF
TRBJ1-5 TRBV18 TRBD1 few TGTGCCAGCTCACCGACCACCGGGACAGGGGACAATCAGCCCCAGCATTTT CASSPTTGTGDNQPQHF
TRBJ2-7 TRBV11-2 TRBD1 . TGTGCCAGCAGCCCGAGGACAGGGTCCTACGAGCAGTACTTC CASSPRTGSYEQYF
TRBJ1-1 TRBV28 . . TGTGCCAGCAGCCGCCTGGGCCAGCTGTCTGAAGCTTTCTTT CASSRLGQLSEAFF
TRBJ1-1 TRBV4-3 . . TGCGCCAGCAGCCAAGAAATGCGGGGCATGAACACTGAAGCTTTCTTT CASSQEMRGMNTEAFF
TRBJ2-7 TRBV6-5 TRBD2 . TGTGCCATCACTAGCGGGGGTGGGTACGAGCAGTACTTC CAITSGGGYEQYF
TRBJ1-1 TRBV9 . . TGTGCCAGCAGCGCCGCCCTCCAGGGCGGCACTGAAGCTTTCTTT CASSAALQGGTEAFF
TRBJ1-1 TRBV10-3 TRBD1 . TGTGCCACCCGGGACAGCTCGCCGCCATCCCCGAGTCAAGCTTTCTTT CATRDSSPPSPSQAFF
TRBJ1-1 TRBV7-2 . once TGTGCCAGCAGCTTCTCCAGGCTGAACACTGAAGCTTTCTTT CASSFSRLNTEAFF
TRBJ1-2 TRBV28 . once TGTGCCAGCAGATTCTCGGACTATGGCTACACCTTC CASRFSDYGYTF
TRBJ1-2 TRBV18 . few TGTGCCAGCTCGCCATCGAGGGACTATGGCTACACCTTC CASSPSRDYGYTF
TRBJ2-5 TRBV7-2 TRBD2 . TGTGCCAGCAGCCCTAGCGGTTGGGAGACCCAGTACTTC CASSPSGWETQYF
TRBJ1-3 TRBV7-8 . once TGTGCCAGCAGCTTGGTCTTTTGGGGCACTGGAAACACCATATATTTT CASSLVFWGTGNTIYF
TRBJ2-7 TRBV10-3 . . TGTGCCGTTCCCCCGCCAGGGCTTCCCTACGAGCAGTACTTC CAVPPPGLPYEQYF
TRBJ2-7 TRBV29-1 . . TGCAGCGTTGCGGGAGAACACTACGAGCAGTACTTC CSVAGEHYEQYF
TRBJ2-7 TRBV5-4 TRBD1 few TGTGCCAGCAGCTCCGGGACAGGAACCTCTGGGCAGTACTTC CASSSGTGTSGQYF
TRBJ2-3 TRBV29-1 . . TGCAGCGTTGTTTCCGGAGTGACGGGCACAGATACGCAGTATTTT CSVVSGVTGTDTQYF
TRBJ2-5 TRBV28 . . TGTGCCAGCAGTTTATTTGTCGAGCGGAAAGAGACCCAGTACTTC CASSLFVERKETQYF
TRBJ2-7 TRBV27 . . TGTGCCAGCAGTCCGTCCTACTCCTACGAGCAGTACTTC CASSPSYSYEQYF
TRBJ2-5 TRBV9 TRBD2 . TGTGCCAGCAGCTTGCTAGCGGGAGATAGGGAGACCCAGTACTTC CASSLLAGDRETQYF
TRBJ1-3 TRBV6-5 . once TGTGCCAGCAGTTCACAGAGTGGAAACACCATATATTTT CASSSQSGNTIYF
TRBJ2-7 TRBV7-2 . . TGTGCCAGCAGCTTAGAACTGGTCGGCTACGAGCAGTACTTC CASSLELVGYEQYF